This T cell receptor beta chain appears in the sequencing data of a study of T cells in Graves' hyperthyroidism and ophthalmopathy (dated by TCRdb to the late 2010s). With regard to the full study: Peripheral blood samples were taken at the time of initial diagnosis, prior to any treatment. A discovery cohort of fewer than 110 patients, about 44 with Graves' ophthalmopathy and more than 55 with stable Graves' hyperthyroidism, was used to find distinguishing TCR V-J signatures. An independent validation cohort of around 20 hyperthyroidism patients and about 15 patients who later progressed to ophthalmopathy tested prospective prediction of ophthalmopathy. The 100 or so discovery patients were divided at random into training and test sets in a 7:3 ratio. The study also compared thyroid tissue and blood T-cell repertoires from 6 or 7 Graves' hyperthyroidism patients. After blood sampling, hyperthyroidism patients were treated with methimazole at a starting dose of 30 mg daily, and ophthalmopathy patients were treated with high-dose intravenous methylprednisolone. TCR Vbeta CDR3 sequencing of some 140 peripheral blood samples (about 45 ophthalmopathy, about 75 hyperthyroidism and roughly 17 progressor patients) is reported in the paper. Broader findings and caveats from the paper: During validation, the model predicted progression to ophthalmopathy a median of roughly 7.1 months ahead of onset, with around 71% sensitivity and less than 85% specificity. In cross-validation, a model built on a 13 V-J signature told ophthalmopathy apart from stable hyperthyroidism with roughly 87% sensitivity and roughly 83% specificity, and in testing the same model reached 80%/75%. No statistical method was used to set the sample size in advance, and investigators knew the group allocation. Most expanded thyroid clonotypes (frequency above 0.001) were also detected in blood, suggesting blood repertoires may reflect thyroid immune responses.

Regarding this clonotype: What this receptor recognizes is not known. Qualities for individual bases were not recorded, and no much larger clone is one base off.

A patient counted as having stable Graves' hyperthyroidism if no progression to ophthalmopathy occurred over 18 months of follow-up. The hyperthyroidism patients were between 18 and 65 years old and newly diagnosed, with a disease duration of less than 2 months. Patients with uncontrolled infections, other autoimmune diseases, pregnancy or lactation were excluded. Clinical symptoms, serum thyroxine and TRAb, thyroid ultrasound, and orbital computed tomography formed the basis for the diagnoses. PBMCs were isolated from about 9 ml of fresh peripheral blood by Ficoll-Paque density gradient centrifugation. Trizol reagent was used to extract total RNA, and RNA quality was then checked on an Agilent 2100 Bioanalyzer. TCR beta CDR3 regions were amplified from RNA transcripts. The TCR CDR3 was subjected to a first round of RT-PCR using the HTBI primer set and the Qiagen OneStep RT-PCR kit. The libraries were constructed in a second round of multiplex PCR and then size-selected and purified. Paired-end sequencing of the libraries was performed with 100 bp reads on an Illumina HiSeq2000. The original pipeline was this. SOAPnuke was used to process the raw data, removing reads that contained adapters or uncalled bases, had a mean Phred below 15, or lacked an exact match to the constant primer or identifier. COPE v1.2.5 was used to merge high-quality paired reads, and clonotypes were defined as unique nucleotide sequences. Clonotypes were aligned to IMGT TRBV, TRBD and TRBJ reference segments using MiTCR v1.1. The analysis was restricted to V-J combinations with a frequency above 0.0001, which together covered just over 99% of the repertoires. The TCS score was defined as the ratio of F50 (clonal expansion) to E x V (chaos), calculated using BLOSUM62-based TCRdist between CDR3 peptides within each V-J. Welch's t-statistics and random forest reduced around 510 V-J features to 13, which were used in a naive Bayes classifier (R e1071). TCRdb took the public reads, trimmed them with fastp at Q25, ran MiXCR for clone calling and kept in-frame beta chains. When rows share a CDR3 protein, they turn into one entry using the most common DNA and genes. TCRdb's processing, not the authors', yielded these V and J calls. The sample table shows 700,000 or so distinct CDR3 sequences, and about a sixth are seen once. Roughly 8% of the sample lies in the top ten.

CDR1 and CDR2 were assigned from the germline V gene (reference sequence) as DFQATT and SNEGSKA. The CDR3 starts with the cysteine, ends with the phenylalanine, and has 14 residues. This entry keeps only the CDR3 DNA: 42 bases, framed from base 1. V loses 5 bases at its end and J loses 4 bases; junction bases beyond the gene matches: 8. This TCR came from a man between 18 and 35 years old with Graves' hyperthyroidism. Recombination connected TRBV20-1 to TRBJ1-1, with TRBD1 matching 9 junction bases. The sequenced sample was blood. The CDR3: CSAPHRQGGTEAFF. The nucleotide sequence reads as follows: TGCAGTGCTCCCCACCGACAGGGGGGCACTGAAGCTTTCTTT.